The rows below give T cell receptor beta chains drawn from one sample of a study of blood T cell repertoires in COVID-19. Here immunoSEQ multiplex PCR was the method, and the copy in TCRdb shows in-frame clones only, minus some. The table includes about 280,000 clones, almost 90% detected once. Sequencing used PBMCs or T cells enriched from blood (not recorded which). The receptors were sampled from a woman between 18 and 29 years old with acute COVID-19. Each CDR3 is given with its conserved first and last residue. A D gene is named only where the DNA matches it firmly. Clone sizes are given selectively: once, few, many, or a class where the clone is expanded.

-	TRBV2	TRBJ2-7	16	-	CASTGDLRGRTYEQYF	TGTGCCAGCACCGGAGACCTTAGGGGCCGCACCTACGAGCAGTACTTC
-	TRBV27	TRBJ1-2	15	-	CATTTQPAGPYGYTF	TGTGCCACCACCACCCAGCCAGCAGGCCCTTATGGCTACACCTTC
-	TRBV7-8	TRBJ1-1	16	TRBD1	CASSLRGQGAATEAFF	TGTGCCAGCAGCTTAAGGGGGCAGGGGGCAGCCACTGAAGCTTTCTTT
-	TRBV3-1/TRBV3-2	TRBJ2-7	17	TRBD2	CASSQVFVSGSRHEQYF	TGTGCCAGCAGCCAAGTTTTCGTTAGCGGGAGCCGCCACGAGCAGTACTTC
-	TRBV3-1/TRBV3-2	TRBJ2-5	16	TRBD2	CASSHIAGTIQETQYF	TGTGCCAGCAGCCATATAGCGGGAACAATCCAAGAGACCCAGTACTTC
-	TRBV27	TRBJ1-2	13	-	CASSQGVVYGYTF	TGTGCCAGCAGTCAAGGGGTGGTCTATGGCTACACCTTC
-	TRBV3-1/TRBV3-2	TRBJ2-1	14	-	CASSHKQGTNEQFF	TGTGCCAGCAGTCATAAACAGGGAACCAATGAGCAGTTCTTC
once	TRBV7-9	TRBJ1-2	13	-	CASSLGRIPGYTF	TGTGCCAGCAGCTTAGGGAGAATCCCCGGCTACACCTTC
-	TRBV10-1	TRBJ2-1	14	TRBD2	CASSGTSSHNEQFF	TGCGCCAGCAGCGGGACTAGCTCCCACAATGAGCAGTTCTTC
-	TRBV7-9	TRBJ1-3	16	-	CASSPSGLQAGNTIYF	TGTGCCAGCAGCCCATCCGGCCTTCAGGCTGGAAACACCATATATTTT
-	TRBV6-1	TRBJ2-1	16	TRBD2	CASSDLLAGDYNEQFF	TGTGCCAGCAGTGATCTTTTAGCGGGAGACTACAATGAGCAGTTCTTC
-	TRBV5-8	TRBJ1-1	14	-	CASSLSRGDTEAFF	TGTGCCAGCAGCTTGAGCAGGGGAGACACTGAAGCTTTCTTT
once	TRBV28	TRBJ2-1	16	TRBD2	CASCLAGVRTYNEQFF	TGTGCCAGCTGCCTAGCGGGAGTCCGAACCTACAATGAGCAGTTCTTC
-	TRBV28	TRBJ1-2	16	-	CASSLLARQGKNGYTF	TGTGCCAGCAGTTTATTAGCGCGGCAGGGGAAAAATGGCTACACCTTC
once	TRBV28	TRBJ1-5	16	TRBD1	CAYGTGTGANNQPQHF	TGTGCCTACGGGACGGGGACAGGGGCGAACAATCAGCCCCAGCATTTT
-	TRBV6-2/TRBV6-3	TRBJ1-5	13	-	CASSFQGYQPQHF	TGTGCCAGCAGTTTTCAGGGGTATCAGCCCCAGCATTTT
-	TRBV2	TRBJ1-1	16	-	CASTRGGAGLEVEAFF	TGTGCCAGCACGAGGGGGGGCGCCGGGCTTGAAGTCGAAGCTTTCTTT
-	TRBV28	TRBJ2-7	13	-	CASSFHTPVEQYF	TGTGCCAGCAGTTTTCACACCCCCGTCGAGCAGTACTTC
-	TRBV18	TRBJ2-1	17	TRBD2	CASSPRLAGGPYNEQFF	TGTGCCAGCTCACCGCGACTAGCGGGAGGTCCCTACAATGAGCAGTTCTTC
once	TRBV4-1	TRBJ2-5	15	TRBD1	CASSHSQGTGETQYF	TGCGCCAGCAGCCACTCACAGGGGACCGGAGAGACCCAGTACTTC